This entry describes one T cell receptor (beta chain). Its antigen is currently unknown. The sample belongs to a study of T cell responses to AZD1222 COVID-19 vaccine. Study context: Doses given second, at about 4 or about 12 weeks, were pooled. The study's findings and limits: Mostly white British, mostly female donors; authors suggested clonal diversity may be underestimated.

Clones were sequenced by immunoSEQ multiplex PCR, and TCRdb holds only the in-frame ones, with some missing. The table includes 130,000 to 150,000 clones, around 88% detected once. This TCR was recovered from an adult in good health. Sequencing was performed on peripheral blood, taken on day 0 of AZD1222 vaccination.

In nucleotides, the CDR3 is TGTGCCATCACCTTAAGACTAGCGGGAGGGAGGAATGAGCAGTTCTTC. Translated, it gives CAITLRLAGGRNEQFF. The chain employs TRBV10-3 and TRBJ2-1; 14 bases match TRBD2. The ends lost 7 bases at V and 7 bases at J; junction bases unmatched: 9. CDR1 and CDR2 (germline): ENHRY, SYGVKD. This CDR3 region has 16 residues.